This TCR beta chain was identified during a study of blood T cell repertoires in COVID-19. At the level of the study: Sources were T cells, B-cell-depleted T cells, or PBMCs; the material itself was cDNA or gDNA.

In the original analysis: Amplification of reference gene primers was used by the study to estimate nucleated cell counts. TCRdb's table, derived via immunoSEQ multiplex PCR, lists solely in-frame clones and lacks some. That table supplies the V and J calls and clone size; D and trimming were determined from the DNA. The table includes roughly 260,000 clones, around 89% detected once. Losses at the gene ends were 5 bases for V and 5 bases for J; bases not matched to a gene: 5. Germline-derived CDR1 and CDR2 are SGHAT and FQNNGV. The CDR3 sequence is 14 residues long. This clone was detected once. The receptor was derived from a man aged 55 to 70 who had recovered from COVID-19. The gene calls are TRBV11-2 and TRBJ2-5; 10 bases are shared with TRBD2. The sample consisted of peripheral blood. Here the CDR3 reads CASSLGTSVETQYF. In nucleotides, the CDR3 is TGTGCCAGCAGCCTAGGGACTAGCGTGGAGACCCAGTACTTC.